These 31 T cell receptor beta chains were sequenced from one sample in a study of graft-versus-host responses after intestinal transplantation (dated by TCRdb to about 2021). Libraries were constructed by the immunoSEQ multiplex PCR assay. In TCRdb, the immuneACCESS table is reduced to in-frame sequences with V and J assigned. These tables do not hold every clone; where another copy was compared, an unresolved V gene accounts for under half, and the others remain unexplained. The sample table contains tens of thousands of clones; only one count was recorded for approximately 94% of them. Of the sample, roughly 2% is held by the ten largest clones. The time point label on this specimen signifies: cells obtained before transplantation from donor or recipient. No antigens are known for them. This specimen consisted of unstimulated CD8+ T cells sorted from spleen or lymph node cells, obtained before intestinal transplant. The receptors derive from a human donor who received an intestinal transplant.

This rearrangement joins TRBV4-3 to TRBJ2-7; D gene ambiguous. V lost 0 bases and J lost 0, with 15 bases in between. The germline gives CDR1 LGHNA, CDR2 YSLEER. The CDR3 consists of 17 residues. The CDR3 DNA follows: TGCGCCAGCAGCCAAGAATTGGCGGCAGCCCGCTCCTACGAGCAGTACTTC. Its protein product is CASSQELAAARSYEQYF.

For this clone: The junction shows a germline mismatch at one end, possibly a read error. In DNA form, the CDR3 reads TGTGCCAGCACCTTATCAGCGGGGGGCTTCTACGAGCAGTACTTC. This codes for CASTLSAGGFYEQYF. V is TRBV11-2 and J is TRBJ2-7, with 9 bases that match TRBD2. The CDR3 has 15 residues. The germline gives CDR1 SGHAT, CDR2 FQNNGV.

The V and J genes are TRBV11-2 and TRBJ2-3; TRBD2 aligns across 11 bases. Germline V gene sequence: CDR1 SGHAT, CDR2 FQNNGV. This CDR3 comprises 18 residues. The ends lost 3 bases at V and 2 bases at J; junction bases unmatched: 10. The chain's CDR3 is CASSFSGGVLGDTDTQYF. CDR3 in DNA: TGTGCCAGCAGCTTTAGCGGGGGGGTCCTAGGGGACACAGATACGCAGTATTTT.

This chain uses TRBV11-3 with TRBJ2-1, with TRBD2 matching over 10 bases. Germline V gives CDR1 SGHNT, CDR2 YENEEA. V lost 4 bases, J lost 7 bases, and 10 bases stayed unmatched. This CDR3 has 16 amino acids. The CDR3 loop is CASSSLEAGGRNEQFF. The DNA for the CDR3 is TGTGCCAGCAGCTCCCTTGAAGCGGGGGGGCGGAATGAGCAGTTCTTC.

The chain is built from TRBV7-2 and TRBJ1-2, with TRBD1 as a possible D gene (6 bases). Germline V gene lookup returns CDR1 SGHTA and CDR2 FQGNSA. The CDR3 spans 14 residues. The V end was cut by 8 bases, the J end by 4 bases, with 17 bases between. As DNA, the CDR3 is TGTGCCAGCTTGAGGGGGTCAGGGATCTATGGCTACACCTTC. Amino acid sequence: CASLRGSGIYGYTF.

The chain employs TRBV30 and TRBJ1-1, with TRBD1 matching 8 bases. Germline trimming cut 4 bases from V and 4 bases from J; bases unmatched to any gene: 5. The V gene's germline CDR1 is GTSNPN and CDR2 SVGIG (reference sequence). CDR3 length equals 13 residues. CDR3 region: CAWTIQGGTEAFF. CDR3 DNA sequence: TGTGCCTGGACTATACAGGGGGGCACTGAAGCTTTCTTT.

The chain employs TRBV7-2 and TRBJ2-1, with 16 bases lining up with TRBD2. CDR1 SGHTA and CDR2 FQGNSA come from the germline V gene. The CDR3 length is 14 residues. V lost 1 base and J lost 14; bases outside the gene matches: 2. The CDR3 DNA is TGTGCCAGCAGCTTAGGGGGGACTAGCGGGGGGGAGTTCTTC. Translating gives CASSLGGTSGGEFF.

This clone is judged medium-sized. The chain joins TRBV19 to TRBJ1-3, with TRBD1 identical over 7 bases. This CDR3 has 15 amino acids. Trimming removed 6 bases from V and 2 bases from J; junction bases left unmatched: 7. CDR1 is LNHDA and CDR2 is SQIVND in the germline V gene (reference sequence). In nucleotides, the CDR3 is TGTGCCAGTAGGCTAGCCGACAGGGCTGGAAACACCATATATTTT. Translating it yields CASRLADRAGNTIYF.

The V gene is TRBV11-2, the J gene TRBJ2-2, with 9 nucleotides matching TRBD2. The V gene end was trimmed by 2 bases and the J gene end by 1 base; junction bases not matched to a gene: 8. The germline gives CDR1 SGHAT, CDR2 FQNNGV. The CDR3 length is 18 residues. The CDR3 loop is CASSLWERGAKNTGELFF. The CDR3 DNA follows: TGTGCCAGCAGCTTATGGGAGCGGGGGGCGAAGAACACCGGGGAGCTGTTTTTT.

The chain employs TRBV7-2 and TRBJ2-4; 7 positions match TRBD2. After removal of 4 bases from V and 6 bases from J, the junction contained 9 bases not matched to a gene. The CDR3 has 15 residues. CDR1 and CDR2 (germline): SGHTA, FQGNSA. The CDR3 DNA follows: TGTGCCAGCAGCTCTCCTGCGACTAGCTCAAACATTCAGTACTTC. Protein: CASSSPATSSNIQYF.

The chain uses TRBV27 and TRBJ2-7, with D possibly being TRBD2 (6 bases). CDR1 is MNHEY, CDR2 SMNVEV, per germline (reference sequence). The CDR3 runs to 14 residues. V lost 5 bases, J lost 0 bases, and 11 bases lay in between. CDR3 residues: CASSPSASSYEQYF. CDR3 coding DNA: TGTGCCAGCAGTCCTAGCGCCAGCTCCTACGAGCAGTACTTC.

This sequence joins TRBV7-2 and TRBJ2-5, with 9 bases matching TRBD2. Germline lookup yields CDR1 SGHTA and CDR2 FQGNSA. This CDR3 contains 14 residues. V lost 1 base and J lost 5; bases outside the gene matches: 2. The CDR3 here is CASSLDGLAETQYF. In nucleotides, the CDR3 is TGTGCCAGCAGCTTAGATGGACTAGCGGAGACCCAGTACTTC.

The CDR3 region has the DNA TGTGCCAGCAGTTTATTGGGGACTAAATACGAGCAGTACTTC. It translates to CASSLLGTKYEQYF. This chain uses TRBV27 with TRBJ2-7; 7 positions agree with TRBD2. Germline V gene lookup returns CDR1 MNHEY and CDR2 SMNVEV (reference sequence). The CDR3 loop spans 14 amino acids. J lost 4 bases, V lost 1 base, and 4 bases had no gene match.

The CDR3 region is CASSPVDNRAGTDTQYF. As DNA, the CDR3 is TGTGCCAGCAGCCCCGTAGACAACAGGGCGGGCACAGATACGCAGTATTTT. The chain combines TRBV5-6 with TRBJ2-3, with a weak D call TRBD1 (6 bases). The germline V and J ends were trimmed by 4 bases and 1 base, with 19 bases remaining between them. Germline CDR1 reads SGHDT; CDR2 reads YYEEEE. The CDR3 contains 17 residues.

This clone appeared once. The chain joins TRBV9 to TRBJ2-2; maybe TRBD2 (5 bases). In germline, CDR1 is SGDLS, CDR2 YYNGEE. V was pared by 0 bases and J by 6 bases, with 6 bases between. The CDR3 sequence is 13 residues long. Written as DNA, the CDR3 is TGTGCCAGCAGCGTAGGAGGGTCCGGGGAGCTGTTTTTT. Amino acid sequence: CASSVGGSGELFF.

V gene TRBV5-5 combines with J gene TRBJ2-1; TRBD2 might be the D (6 bases). Looked up from germline, CDR1 is SGHKS and CDR2 is YYEKEE (reference sequence). The CDR3 contains 15 residues. The V end lost 1 base, the J end lost 5 bases, and 13 bases lay between the germline ends. The CDR3 sequence is CASSLLAGLNNEQFF. The CDR3 DNA reads as TGTGCCAGCAGCTTGTTGGCGGGACTTAACAATGAGCAGTTCTTC.

The chain joins TRBV30 to TRBJ1-1; no clear D. Trimming stripped 2 bases from V and 2 bases from J, with 9 bases between. Looked up from germline, CDR1 is GTSNPN and CDR2 is SVGIG (reference sequence). The CDR3 has 13 amino acids. CDR3 coding DNA: TGTGCCTGGAGTACCGGGATTAACACTGAAGCTTTCTTT. This translates into CAWSTGINTEAFF.

In its sample, this clone was seen once. CDR3 sequence reads: CASSLPPAYEQYF. DNA for the CDR3: TGTGCCAGCAGCTTACCCCCCGCCTACGAGCAGTACTTC. The V call is TRBV11-3, the J call TRBJ2-7; D remains unclear. Germline loops: CDR1 SGHNT, CDR2 YENEEA. V was clipped by 2 bases and J by 2 bases, with 7 bases between them. The CDR3 is made up of 13 amino acids.

J is TRBJ2-2 and V is TRBV7-9; 7 bases align to TRBD1. Germline loops: CDR1 SEHNR, CDR2 FQNEAQ (reference sequence). V was clipped by 4 bases and J by 0 bases; unmatched bases: 2. The CDR3 extends over 15 amino acids. CDR3 loop: CASSSDRANTGELFF. CDR3 coding DNA: TGTGCCAGCAGCTCCGACAGGGCGAACACCGGGGAGCTGTTTTTT.

The chain joins TRBV4-3 to TRBJ2-1; D is perhaps TRBD1 (6 bases). Between the trimmed V and J ends, which lost 3 bases and 7 bases, there was a span of 13 bases. The CDR3 is 14 residues long. Looked up from germline, CDR1 is LGHNA and CDR2 is YSLEER. CDR3 bases: TGCGCCAGCAGCCAGGGATCTCAGGGGAATGAGCAGTTCTTC. Its translation is CASSQGSQGNEQFF.

In this sample, this clone turned up once. This chain connects TRBV5-6 to TRBJ1-5; D not resolved. This CDR3 spans 15 amino acids. From germline, CDR1 is SGHDT and CDR2 YYEEEE. V was trimmed by 3 bases and J by 3 bases, leaving 13 bases between them. DNA of the CDR3: TGTGCCAGCAGCTACCTAACTGATATCAATCAGCCCCAGCATTTT. This codes for CASSYLTDINQPQHF.

The chain couples TRBV6-5 to TRBJ2-1, with 7 nucleotides matching TRBD1. The CDR3 has 13 residues. The V gene's germline CDR1 is MNHEY and CDR2 SVGAGI. V was pared by 8 bases and J by 0 bases, with 1 base of the junction left unmatched. The CDR3 DNA is TGTGCCAGCCGGGACAGCTCCTACAATGAGCAGTTCTTC. Encoded protein: CASRDSSYNEQFF.

The chain couples TRBV15 to TRBJ1-2; 8 nucleotides line up with TRBD1. The CDR3 has 17 residues. The germline CDR1 and CDR2 sequences are LNHNV and YYDKDF (reference sequence). Trimming took 2 bases from V and 4 from J; bases not matched to a gene: 12. The chain's CDR3 is CATSRNPGQGQTYGYTF. In nucleotides, the CDR3 is TGTGCCACCAGCAGAAACCCCGGACAGGGACAAACCTATGGCTACACCTTC.

V is TRBV27 and J is TRBJ2-1; 7 nucleotides line up with TRBD2. Germline values: CDR1 MNHEY, CDR2 SMNVEV (reference sequence). CDR3 length equals 16 residues. The V gene end was trimmed by 2 bases and the J gene end by 7 bases; junction bases not matched to a gene: 11. DNA for the CDR3: TGTGCCAGCAGTTTACCGGTGGGAGGGGTGTTTAATGAGCAGTTCTTC. Translation: CASSLPVGGVFNEQFF.

The chain couples TRBV19 to TRBJ1-2, with 9 bases matching TRBD1. Germline lookup yields CDR1 LNHDA and CDR2 SQIVND (reference sequence). After removal of 5 bases from V and 3 bases from J, the junction contained 4 bases not matched to a gene. The CDR3 loop spans 14 amino acids. The CDR3 region is CASSPGQGYYGYTF. The CDR3 DNA is TGTGCCAGTAGTCCCGGACAGGGGTACTATGGCTACACCTTC.

The V call is TRBV27, the J call TRBJ1-1; a possible D gene is TRBD1 (6 bases). The length of the CDR3 is 15 residues. In germline, CDR1 is MNHEY, CDR2 SMNVEV (reference sequence). Trimming left V 3 bases short and J 4 bases short, with 15 bases between. The CDR3 is CASSLVGGAGTEAFF. The CDR3 coding sequence is TGTGCCAGCAGTTTGGTTGGGGGCGCGGGCACTGAAGCTTTCTTT.

The rearrangement uses TRBV7-6 and TRBJ1-2, with no clear D. Germline V gene sequence: CDR1 SGHVS, CDR2 FNYEAQ. V was shortened by 2 bases and J by 6 bases, with 10 bases between the two germline ends. The CDR3 consists of 13 residues. CDR3 bases: TGTGCCAGCAGCTTAAGGCCCCAGGATGGCTACACCTTC. It specifies CASSLRPQDGYTF.

This clone is a singleton in its sample. The chain combines TRBV27 with TRBJ2-7; 9 nucleotides align to TRBD1. V dropped 2 bases and J dropped 2; count of bases not matched to a gene: 7. Germline CDR1 MNHEY, CDR2 SMNVEV (reference sequence). The CDR3 covers 16 residues. The CDR3 nucleotides are TGTGCCAGCAGTTTAAGCCCGGGACAGGGTCCCTACGAGCAGTACTTC. Translation: CASSLSPGQGPYEQYF.

J is TRBJ2-5 and V is TRBV13, with 8 bases identical to TRBD1. In germline, CDR1 is PRHDT, CDR2 FYEKMQ (reference sequence). V dropped 5 bases and J dropped 4; count of bases not matched to a gene: 3. The CDR3 contains 13 residues. CDR3 bases: TGTGCCAGCAGCCCCGACAGGGGAGAGACCCAGTACTTC. Translation gives CASSPDRGETQYF.

V gene TRBV27 combines with J gene TRBJ2-7, with 10 bases aligning to TRBD1. The CDR3 runs to 14 residues. Germline trimming cut 6 bases from V and 2 bases from J; bases unmatched to any gene: 4. Germline-derived CDR1 and CDR2 are MNHEY and SMNVEV (reference sequence). The CDR3 nucleotides are TGTGCCAGCAGGAGGACAGGGGGTCCCTACGAGCAGTACTTC. Translating gives CASRRTGGPYEQYF.

This clone is a singleton in its sample. The V and J genes are TRBV5-6 and TRBJ2-3, with 13 bases identical to TRBD2. CDR1 is SGHDT, CDR2 YYEEEE, per germline. The CDR3 consists of 16 residues. V lost 4 bases and J lost 4; bases outside the gene matches: 6. CDR3 loop: CASSAGLAGFADTQYF. DNA for the CDR3: TGTGCCAGCAGCGCGGGACTAGCGGGGTTCGCAGATACGCAGTATTTT.